This TCR beta chain originates from a study of T cell responses to AZD1222 COVID-19 vaccine. Study conclusions and caveats: The CD4 TCRs associated with vaccination extended across spike and predominated at 160-218 and 743-854.

The CDR3 spans 15 residues. The V and J ends lost 6 bases and 2 bases respectively, with 17 bases between them. Germline V gene data show CDR1 as SGHDT and CDR2 as YYEEEE. Clones were read by immunoSEQ multiplex PCR, and TCRdb kept only the in-frame ones, dropping some. The sample includes about 99,000 clones, 90% of them seen just once. A word on this clone: As yet, its antigen is unknown.

This chain uses TRBV5-6 with TRBJ1-1, with D tentatively TRBD1 (5 bases). The clonotype originates from an adult in good health. The sequenced sample was peripheral blood, obtained on day 0 of AZD1222 vaccination. CDR3 nucleotide sequence: TGTGCCAGCATCGGCCTCCTGAGGGGAAACACTGAAGCTTTCTTT. Its protein product is CASIGLLRGNTEAFF. The entire variable domain, with the rest obtained from reference TRBV5-6 and TRBJ1-1, is as follows: DAGVTQSPTHLIKTRGQQVTLRCSPKSGHDTVSWYQQALGQGPQFIFQYYEEEERQRGNFPDRFSGHQFPNYSSELNVNALLLGDSALYLCASIGLLRGNTEAFFGQGTRLTVV.